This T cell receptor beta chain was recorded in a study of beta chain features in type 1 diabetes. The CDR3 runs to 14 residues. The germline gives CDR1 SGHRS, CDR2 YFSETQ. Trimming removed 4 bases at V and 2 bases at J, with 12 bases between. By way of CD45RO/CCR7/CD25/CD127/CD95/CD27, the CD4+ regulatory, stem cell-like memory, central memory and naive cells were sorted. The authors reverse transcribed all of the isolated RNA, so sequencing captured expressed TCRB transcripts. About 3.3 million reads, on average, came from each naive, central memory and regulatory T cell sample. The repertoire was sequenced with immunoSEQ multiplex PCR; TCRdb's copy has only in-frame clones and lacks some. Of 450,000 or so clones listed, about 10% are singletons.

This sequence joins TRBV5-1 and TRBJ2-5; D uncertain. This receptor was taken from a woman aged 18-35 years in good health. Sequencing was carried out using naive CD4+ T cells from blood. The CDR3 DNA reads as TGCGCCAGCAGCCCCTGGCCTGGGCAAGAGACCCAGTACTTC. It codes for CASSPWPGQETQYF.